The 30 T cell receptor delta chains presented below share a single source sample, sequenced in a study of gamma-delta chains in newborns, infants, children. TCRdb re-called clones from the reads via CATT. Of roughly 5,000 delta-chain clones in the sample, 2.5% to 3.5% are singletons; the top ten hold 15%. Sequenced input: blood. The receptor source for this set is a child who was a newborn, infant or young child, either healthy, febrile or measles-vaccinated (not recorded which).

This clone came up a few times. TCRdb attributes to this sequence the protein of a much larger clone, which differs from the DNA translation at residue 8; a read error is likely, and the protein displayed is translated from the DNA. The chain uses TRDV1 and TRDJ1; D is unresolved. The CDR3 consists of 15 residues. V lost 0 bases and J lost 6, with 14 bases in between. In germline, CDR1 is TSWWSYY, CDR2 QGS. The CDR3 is CALGELNYPIHKLIF. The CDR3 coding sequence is TGTGCTCTTGGGGAACTTAACTACCCCATCCATAAACTCATCTTT.

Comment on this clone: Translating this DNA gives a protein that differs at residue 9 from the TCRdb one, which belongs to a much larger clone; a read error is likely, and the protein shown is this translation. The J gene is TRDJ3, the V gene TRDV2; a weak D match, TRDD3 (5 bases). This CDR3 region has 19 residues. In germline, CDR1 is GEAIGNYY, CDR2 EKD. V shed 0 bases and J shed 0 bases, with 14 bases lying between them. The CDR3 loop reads CACDTWTWVNSWDTRQMFF. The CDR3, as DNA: TGTGCCTGTGACACCTGGACCTGGGTGAACTCCTGGGACACCCGACAGATGTTTTTC.

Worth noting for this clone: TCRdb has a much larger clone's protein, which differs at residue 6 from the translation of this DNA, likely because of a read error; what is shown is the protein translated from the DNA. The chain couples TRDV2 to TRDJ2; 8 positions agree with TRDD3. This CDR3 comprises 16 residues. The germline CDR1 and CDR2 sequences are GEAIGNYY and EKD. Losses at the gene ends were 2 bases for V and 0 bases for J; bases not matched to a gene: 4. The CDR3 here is CACDIPGDTLTAQLFF. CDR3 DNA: TGTGCCTGTGACATACCGGGGGATACTTTGACAGCACAACTCTTCTTT.

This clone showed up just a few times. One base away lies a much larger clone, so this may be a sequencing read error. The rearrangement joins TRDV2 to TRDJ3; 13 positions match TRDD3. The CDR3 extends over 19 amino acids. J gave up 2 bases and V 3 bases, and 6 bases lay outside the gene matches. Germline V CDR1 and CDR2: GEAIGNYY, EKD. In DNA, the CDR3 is TGTGCCTGTGACTACTGGGGGATACGCGGCCCCTGGGACACCCGACAGATGTTTTTC. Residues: CACDYWGIRGPWDTRQMFF.

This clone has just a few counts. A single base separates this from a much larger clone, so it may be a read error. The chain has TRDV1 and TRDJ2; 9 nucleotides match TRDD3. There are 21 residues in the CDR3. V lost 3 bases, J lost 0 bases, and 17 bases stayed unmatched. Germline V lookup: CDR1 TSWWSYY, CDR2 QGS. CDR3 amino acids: CALGDLLLLGDKWALTAQLFF. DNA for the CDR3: TGTGCTCTTGGGGACCTTCTCCTTTTGGGGGATAAATGGGCTTTGACAGCACAACTCTTCTTT.

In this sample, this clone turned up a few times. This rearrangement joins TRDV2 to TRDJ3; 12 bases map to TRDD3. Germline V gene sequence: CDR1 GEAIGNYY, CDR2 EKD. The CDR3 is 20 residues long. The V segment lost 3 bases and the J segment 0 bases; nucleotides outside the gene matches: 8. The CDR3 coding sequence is TGTGCCTGTGACTCTCCCGCTGGGGGATACGTCTCCTGGGACACCCGACAGATGTTTTTC. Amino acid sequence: CACDSPAGGYVSWDTRQMFF.

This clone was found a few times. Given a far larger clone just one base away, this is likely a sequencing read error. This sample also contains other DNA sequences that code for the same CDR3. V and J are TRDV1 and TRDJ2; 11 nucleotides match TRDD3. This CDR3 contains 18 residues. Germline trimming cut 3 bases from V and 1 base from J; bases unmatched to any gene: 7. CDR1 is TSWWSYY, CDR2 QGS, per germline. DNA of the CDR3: TGTGCTCTTGGGGAGCTTCCTACTGGGGGATATTTGACAGCACAACTCTTCTTT. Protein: CALGELPTGGYLTAQLFF.

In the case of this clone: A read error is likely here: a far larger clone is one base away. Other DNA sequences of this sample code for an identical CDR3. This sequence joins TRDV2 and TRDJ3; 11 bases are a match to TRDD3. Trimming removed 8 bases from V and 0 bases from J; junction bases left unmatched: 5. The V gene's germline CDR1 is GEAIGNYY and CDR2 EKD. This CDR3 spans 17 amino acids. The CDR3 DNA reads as TGTGCCTCTCGCACTGGGGGATACTCCTGGGACACCCGACAGATGTTTTTC. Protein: CASRTGGYSWDTRQMFF.

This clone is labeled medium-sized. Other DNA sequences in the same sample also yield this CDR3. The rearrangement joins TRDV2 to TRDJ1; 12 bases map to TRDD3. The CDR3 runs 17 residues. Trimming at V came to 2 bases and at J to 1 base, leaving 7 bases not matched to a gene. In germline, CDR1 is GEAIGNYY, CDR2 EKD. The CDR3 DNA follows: TGTGCCTGTGACATACTGGGGGATACCCGTCGCACCGATAAACTCATCTTT. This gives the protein CACDILGDTRRTDKLIF.

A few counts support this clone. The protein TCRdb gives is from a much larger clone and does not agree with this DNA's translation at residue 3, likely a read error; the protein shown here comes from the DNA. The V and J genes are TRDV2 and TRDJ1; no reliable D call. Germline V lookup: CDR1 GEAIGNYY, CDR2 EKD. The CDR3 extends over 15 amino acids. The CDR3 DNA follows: TGTGCCTATGACACCGCGTGGAATAACACCGATAAACTCATCTTT. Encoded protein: CAYDTAWNNTDKLIF.

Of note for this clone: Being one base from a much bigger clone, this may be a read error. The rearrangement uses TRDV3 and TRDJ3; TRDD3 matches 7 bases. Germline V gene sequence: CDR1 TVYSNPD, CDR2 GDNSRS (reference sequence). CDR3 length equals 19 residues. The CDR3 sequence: CAFQNTGVPFSWDTRRMFF. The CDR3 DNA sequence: TGTGCCTTTCAGAACACTGGGGTCCCCTTCTCCTGGGACACCCGACGGATGTTTTTC.

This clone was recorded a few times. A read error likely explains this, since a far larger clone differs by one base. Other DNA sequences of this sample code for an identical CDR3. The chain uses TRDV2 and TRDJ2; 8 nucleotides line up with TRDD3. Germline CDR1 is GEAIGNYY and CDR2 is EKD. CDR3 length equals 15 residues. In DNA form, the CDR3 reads TGTGCTTGTGACACGCTGGGGGATTTGACAGCACAACTCTTCTTT. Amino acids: CACDTLGDLTAQLFF.

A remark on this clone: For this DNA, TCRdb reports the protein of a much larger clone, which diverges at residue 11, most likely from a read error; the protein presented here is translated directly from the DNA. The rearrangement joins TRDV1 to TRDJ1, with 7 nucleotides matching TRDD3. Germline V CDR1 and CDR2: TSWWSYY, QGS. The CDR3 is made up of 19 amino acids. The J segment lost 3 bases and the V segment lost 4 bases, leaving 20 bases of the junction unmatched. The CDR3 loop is CALGGQVARGMPGADKLIF. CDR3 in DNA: TGTGCTCTTGGGGGACAGGTTGCGAGGGGGATGCCGGGCGCCGATAAACTCATCTTT.

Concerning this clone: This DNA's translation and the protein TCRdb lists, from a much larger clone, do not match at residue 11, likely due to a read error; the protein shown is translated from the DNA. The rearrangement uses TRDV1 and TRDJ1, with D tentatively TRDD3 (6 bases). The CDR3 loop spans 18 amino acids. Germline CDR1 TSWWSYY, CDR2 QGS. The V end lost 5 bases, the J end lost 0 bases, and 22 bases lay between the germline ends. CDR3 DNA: TGTGCTCTTGGGAGTCCCTCGGGGGGGGACGGGTACACCGATAAACTCATCTTT. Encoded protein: CALGSPSGGDGYTDKLIF.

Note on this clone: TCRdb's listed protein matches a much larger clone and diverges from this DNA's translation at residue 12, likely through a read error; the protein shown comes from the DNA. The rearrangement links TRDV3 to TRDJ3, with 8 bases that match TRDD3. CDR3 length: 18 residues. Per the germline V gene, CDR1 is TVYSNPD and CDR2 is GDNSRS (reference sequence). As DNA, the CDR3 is TGTGCCTCCCTACTGGGGGGTTACGGCTCCTGGGGCACCCGACAGATGTTTTTC. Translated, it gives CASLLGGYGSWGTRQMFF.

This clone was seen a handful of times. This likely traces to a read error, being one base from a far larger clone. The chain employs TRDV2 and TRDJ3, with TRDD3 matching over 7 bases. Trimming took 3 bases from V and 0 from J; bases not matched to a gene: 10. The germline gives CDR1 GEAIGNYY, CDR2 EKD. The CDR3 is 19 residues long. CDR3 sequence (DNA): TGTGCCTGTGACTACGGATACGCGGCGAGCTCCTGGGACACCCGACAGATGTTTTTC. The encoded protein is CACDYGYAASSWDTRQMFF.

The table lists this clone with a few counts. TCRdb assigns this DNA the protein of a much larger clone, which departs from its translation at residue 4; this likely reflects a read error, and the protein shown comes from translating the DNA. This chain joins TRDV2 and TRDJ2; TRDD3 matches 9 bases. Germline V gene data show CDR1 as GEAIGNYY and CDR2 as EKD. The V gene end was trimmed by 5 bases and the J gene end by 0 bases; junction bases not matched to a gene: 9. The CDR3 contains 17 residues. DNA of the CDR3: TGTGCCTGTGTCACGGTAACTGGGGGAGCTTTGACAGCACAACTCTTCTTT. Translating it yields CACVTVTGGALTAQLFF.

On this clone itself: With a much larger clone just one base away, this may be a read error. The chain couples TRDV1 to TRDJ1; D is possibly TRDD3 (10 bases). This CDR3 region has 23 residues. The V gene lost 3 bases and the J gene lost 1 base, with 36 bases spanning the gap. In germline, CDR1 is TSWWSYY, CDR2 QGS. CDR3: CALGEGPPSYFSVLGDPTDKLIF. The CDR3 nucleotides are TGTGCTCTTGGGGAGGGCCCACCTTCCTACTTTTCGGTACTGGGGGATCCCACCGATAAACTCATCTTT.

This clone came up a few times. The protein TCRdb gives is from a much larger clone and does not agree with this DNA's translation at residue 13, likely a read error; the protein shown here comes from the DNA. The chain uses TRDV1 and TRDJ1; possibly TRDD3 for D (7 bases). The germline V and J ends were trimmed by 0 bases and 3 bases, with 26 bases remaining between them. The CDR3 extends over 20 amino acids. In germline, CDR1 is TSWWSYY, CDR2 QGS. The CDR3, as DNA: TGTGCTCTTGGGGAACTCGGGGATATCCTACCCAGTTCTGGCTCCGATAAACTCATCTTT. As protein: CALGELGDILPSSGSDKLIF.

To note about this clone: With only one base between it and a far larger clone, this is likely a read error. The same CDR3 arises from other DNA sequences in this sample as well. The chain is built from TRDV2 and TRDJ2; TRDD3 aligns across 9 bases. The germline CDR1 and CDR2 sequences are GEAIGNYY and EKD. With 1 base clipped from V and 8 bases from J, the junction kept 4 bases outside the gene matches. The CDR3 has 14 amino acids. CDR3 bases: TGTGCCTGTGACACGTACTGGGGGACGGCACAACTCTTCTTT. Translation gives CACDTYWGTAQLFF.

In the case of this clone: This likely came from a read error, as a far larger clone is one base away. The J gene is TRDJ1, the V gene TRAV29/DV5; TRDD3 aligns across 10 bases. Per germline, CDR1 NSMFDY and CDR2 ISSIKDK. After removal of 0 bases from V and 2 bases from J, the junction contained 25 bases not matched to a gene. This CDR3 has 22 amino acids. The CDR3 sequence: CAASALPTGVVGDTSETDKLIF. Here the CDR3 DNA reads TGTGCAGCAAGCGCGCTTCCTACAGGGGTTGTGGGGGATACCTCGGAGACCGATAAACTCATCTTT.

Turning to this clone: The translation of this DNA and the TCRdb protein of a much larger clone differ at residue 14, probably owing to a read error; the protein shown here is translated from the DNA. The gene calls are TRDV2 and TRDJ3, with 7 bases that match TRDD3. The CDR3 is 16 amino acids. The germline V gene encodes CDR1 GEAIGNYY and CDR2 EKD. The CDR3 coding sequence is TGTGCCTGTGACACCTGGGGGACCTGGGACACCCGACAGGTGTTTTTC. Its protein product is CACDTWGTWDTRQVFF.

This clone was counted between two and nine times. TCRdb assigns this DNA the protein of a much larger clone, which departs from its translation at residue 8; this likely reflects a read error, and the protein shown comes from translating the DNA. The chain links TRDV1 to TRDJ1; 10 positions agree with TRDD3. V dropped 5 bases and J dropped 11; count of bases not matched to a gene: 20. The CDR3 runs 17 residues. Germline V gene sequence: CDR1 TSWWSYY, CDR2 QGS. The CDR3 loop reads CALGNYSSIGGIRGLIF. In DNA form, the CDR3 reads TGTGCTCTTGGGAATTACTCAAGTATCGGGGGGATACGAGGGCTCATCTTT.

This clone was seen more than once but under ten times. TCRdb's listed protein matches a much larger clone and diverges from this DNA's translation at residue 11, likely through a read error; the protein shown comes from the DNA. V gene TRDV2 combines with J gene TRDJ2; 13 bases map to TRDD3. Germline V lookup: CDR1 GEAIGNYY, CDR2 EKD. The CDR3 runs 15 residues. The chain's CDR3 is CACDILGDTTTQLFF. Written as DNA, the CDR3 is TGTGCCTGTGACATACTGGGGGATACGACAACACAACTCTTCTTT.

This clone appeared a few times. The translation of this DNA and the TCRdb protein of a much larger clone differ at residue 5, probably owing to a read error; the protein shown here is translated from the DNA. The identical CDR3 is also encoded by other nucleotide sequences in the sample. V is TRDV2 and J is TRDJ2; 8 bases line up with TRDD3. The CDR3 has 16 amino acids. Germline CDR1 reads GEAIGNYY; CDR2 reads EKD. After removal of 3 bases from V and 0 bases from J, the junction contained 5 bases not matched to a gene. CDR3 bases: TGTGCCTGTGACGTACTGGGGGCCGCTTTGACAGCACAACTCTTCTTT. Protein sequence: CACDVLGAALTAQLFF.

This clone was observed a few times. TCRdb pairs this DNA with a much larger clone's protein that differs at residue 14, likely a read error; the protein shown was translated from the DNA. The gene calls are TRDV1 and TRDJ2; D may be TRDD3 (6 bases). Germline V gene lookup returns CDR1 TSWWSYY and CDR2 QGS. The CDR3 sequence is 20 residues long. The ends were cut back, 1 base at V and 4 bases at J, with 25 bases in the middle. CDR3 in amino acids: CALGEPASLLGTRATAQLFF. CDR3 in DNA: TGTGCTCTTGGGGAACCAGCTTCCCTCCTGGGGACGCGCGCGACAGCACAACTCTTCTTT.

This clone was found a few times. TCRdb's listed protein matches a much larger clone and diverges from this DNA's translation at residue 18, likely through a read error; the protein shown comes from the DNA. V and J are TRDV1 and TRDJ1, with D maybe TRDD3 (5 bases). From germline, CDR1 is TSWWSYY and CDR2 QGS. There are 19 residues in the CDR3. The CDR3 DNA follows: TGTGCTCTTGGGGAGCGTAGGATCTGGGACGATACCGGCACCGATAAACTCACCTTT. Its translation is CALGERRIWDDTGTDKLTF.

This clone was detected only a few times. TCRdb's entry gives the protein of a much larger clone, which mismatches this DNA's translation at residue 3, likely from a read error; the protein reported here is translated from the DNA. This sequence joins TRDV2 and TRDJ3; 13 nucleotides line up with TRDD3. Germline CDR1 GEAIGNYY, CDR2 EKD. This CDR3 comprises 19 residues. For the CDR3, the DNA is TGTGCCCGTGACGTACTGGGGGATACGGGTTCCTGGGACACCCGACAGATGTTTTTC. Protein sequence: CARDVLGDTGSWDTRQMFF.

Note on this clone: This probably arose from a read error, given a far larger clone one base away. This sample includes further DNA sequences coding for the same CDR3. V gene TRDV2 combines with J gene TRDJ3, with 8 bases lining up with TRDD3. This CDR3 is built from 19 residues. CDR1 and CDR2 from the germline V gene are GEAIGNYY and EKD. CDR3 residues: CACDTWGIRGSWDTRQMFF. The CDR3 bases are TGTGCCTGTGACACCTGGGGGATTCGAGGCTCCTGGGACACCCGACAGATGTTCTTC.

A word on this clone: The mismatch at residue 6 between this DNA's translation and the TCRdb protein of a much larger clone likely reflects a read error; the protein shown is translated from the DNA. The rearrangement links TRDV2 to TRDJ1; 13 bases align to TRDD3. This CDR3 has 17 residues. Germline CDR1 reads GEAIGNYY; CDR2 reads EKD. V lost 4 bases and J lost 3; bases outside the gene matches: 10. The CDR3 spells CACDGHWGIRSADKLIF. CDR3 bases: TGTGCCTGTGATGGCCACTGGGGGATACGCTCCGCCGATAAACTCATCTTT.